One T cell receptor (beta chain) is described in this entry. Its specificity is not known. These data originate in a study of blood T cells in healthy people across ages. Trimming took off 4 bases at V and 4 bases at J, with 15 bases between the two ends. Looked up from germline, CDR1 is SGHRS and CDR2 is YFSETQ. This CDR3 region has 15 residues. The authors ran a second PCR of roughly 6 to 12 cycles using a sample-barcoded 5' primer and a J-beta primer mix. TCRdb ran MiXCR on the 5' RACE reads and lists one entry per CDR3 protein. The sample lists approximately 780,000 distinct CDR3 sequences, around 25% occurring once. Whole-study findings and limits: More naive CD4+ cells and higher diversity marked long-lived donors relative to aged donors.

This sample was also put to use in a study of T cells of mothers and their children.

This chain connects TRBV5-1 to TRBJ1-3; the D gene is possibly TRBD1 (6 bases). This TCR came from a boy between 10 and 17 years old in good health. Material for sequencing was blood. The CDR3 nucleotides read TGCGCCAGCAGCCGTACGACAGGATCAGGAAACACCATATATTTT. Protein sequence: CASSRTTGSGNTIYF.